The following is a TCR beta chain sequence with its context. This specimen belongs to a study of shared T cell receptors in the human thymus. The CDR3 is 17 amino acids. Germline assignment: CDR1 MNHEY and CDR2 SMNVEV (reference sequence). V lost 2 bases to trimming and J lost 1 base, with 17 bases between them. The assay was immunoSEQ multiplex PCR, and TCRdb's table has in-frame clones only and misses some. Of more than 550,000 clones listed, approximately 85% were seen once; the top ten hold approximately 0.01%. The same sample was also studied in work on human thymus T cells. This second report adds: Corrective surgery for congenital heart defects was being performed on the healthy Finnish infants who served as donors. Thymic resections from corrective heart surgery supplied the tissue. Seemingly biased V and J gene usage marked thymic and blood repertoires.

The sequencing input was thymocytes. The clonotype originates from a girl under two years old with a congenital heart defect. The chain uses TRBV27 and TRBJ1-1; D gene unclear. CDR3: CASSLNPIPTANTEAFF. The CDR3 region has the DNA TGTGCCAGCAGTTTAAACCCTATCCCCACAGCGAACACTGAAGCTTTCTTT.